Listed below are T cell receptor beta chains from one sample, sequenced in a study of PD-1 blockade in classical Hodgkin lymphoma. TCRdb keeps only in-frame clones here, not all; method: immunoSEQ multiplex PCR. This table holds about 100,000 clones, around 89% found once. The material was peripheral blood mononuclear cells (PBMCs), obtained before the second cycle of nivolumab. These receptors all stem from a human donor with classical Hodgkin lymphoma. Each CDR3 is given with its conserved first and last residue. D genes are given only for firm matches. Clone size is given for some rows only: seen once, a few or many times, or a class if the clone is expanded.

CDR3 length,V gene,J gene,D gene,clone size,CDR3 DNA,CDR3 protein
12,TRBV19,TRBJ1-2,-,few,TGTGCCAGTAATGGACAGCTTTATGGCTACACCTTC,CASNGQLYGYTF
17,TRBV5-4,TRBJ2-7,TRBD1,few,TGTGCCAGCAGCAAGTCTAAACCGGGACAGGGCTCCTACGAGCAGTACTTC,CASSKSKPGQGSYEQYF
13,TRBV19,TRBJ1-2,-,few,TGTGCCAGTAAGAGCAGAGCGAACTATGGCTACACCTTC,CASKSRANYGYTF
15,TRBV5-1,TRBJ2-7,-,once,TGCGCCAGCAGCTTGATCAGTCCCAGCTCCTACGAGCAGTACTTC,CASSLISPSSYEQYF
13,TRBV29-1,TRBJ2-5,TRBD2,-,TGCAGCGGCCGAGCGGGGGGGCGGGAGACCCAGTACTTC,CSGRAGGRETQYF
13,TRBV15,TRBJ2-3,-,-,TGTGCCACCAGCACCCGCCTAGCGGATACGCAGTATTTT,CATSTRLADTQYF
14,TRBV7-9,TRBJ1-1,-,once,TGTGCCAGCAGCTTTCAGGGCACCAACACTGAAGCTTTCTTT,CASSFQGTNTEAFF
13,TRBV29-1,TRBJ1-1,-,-,TGCAGCGTGGAGACAGCCGTGAACACTGAAGCTTTCTTT,CSVETAVNTEAFF
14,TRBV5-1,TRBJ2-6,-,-,TGCGCCAGCAGCCGGGACTCTGGGGCCAACGTCCTGACTTTC,CASSRDSGANVLTF
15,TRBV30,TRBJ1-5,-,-,TGTGCCTGGAGTAGGGGGGCGGAGGGCAATCAGCCCCAGCATTTT,CAWSRGAEGNQPQHF
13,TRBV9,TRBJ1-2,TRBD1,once,TGTGCCAGCAGAGCAGGGGGAATCTATGGCTACACCTTC,CASRAGGIYGYTF
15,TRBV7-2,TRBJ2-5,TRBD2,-,TGTGCCAGCAGCCCCGGTAGCGGGGGGACGGAGACCCAGTACTTC,CASSPGSGGTETQYF
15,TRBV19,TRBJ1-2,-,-,TGTGCCAGTAGCCTACACGTGGGGGGCGCAGAAGGCTACACCTTC,CASSLHVGGAEGYTF
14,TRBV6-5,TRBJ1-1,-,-,TGTGCCAGCAGTTCACAGCGCCGTCGAACTGAAGCTTTCTTT,CASSSQRRRTEAFF
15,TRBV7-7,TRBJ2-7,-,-,TGTGCCAGCAGCTTAGGGGTGGGAAGCTCCTACGAGCAGTACTTC,CASSLGVGSSYEQYF
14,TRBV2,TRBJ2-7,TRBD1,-,TGTGCCAGCAGGACGACCGGGACAGGCTACGAGCAGTACTTC,CASRTTGTGYEQYF